The TCR beta chain described here comes from a study of early T cells in non-severe SARS-CoV-2 infection. Across the whole study: Bulk RNA from unsorted whole blood was sequenced; chains were unpaired.

Of note for this clonotype: The antigen is unknown.

Findings and limits, study-wide: VDJdb-based annotation leaned toward anti-spike CD8 responses and missed private and CD4 specificities.

Per the germline V gene, CDR1 is SGHDN and CDR2 is FVKESK. V lost 3 bases and J lost 6, with 11 bases in between. The CDR3 totals 14 residues. Individual cDNA molecules received unique molecular identifiers during library preparation. TCRdb re-derived calls from the 5' RACE reads in MiXCR, one entry per CDR3 protein. The repertoire holds about 66,000 distinct CDR3 sequences, with over 20% as singletons. The TCR comes from an adult who was a healthcare worker with PCR-confirmed SARS-CoV-2 infection or an uninfected control (not recorded which). This chain joins TRBV14 and TRBJ2-2; D uncertain. Sequences were derived from whole blood, sampled at baseline. Here the CDR3 reads CASSHLKGPGELFF. In nucleotides, the CDR3 is TGTGCCAGCAGCCATCTAAAAGGGCCCGGGGAGCTGTTTTTT.